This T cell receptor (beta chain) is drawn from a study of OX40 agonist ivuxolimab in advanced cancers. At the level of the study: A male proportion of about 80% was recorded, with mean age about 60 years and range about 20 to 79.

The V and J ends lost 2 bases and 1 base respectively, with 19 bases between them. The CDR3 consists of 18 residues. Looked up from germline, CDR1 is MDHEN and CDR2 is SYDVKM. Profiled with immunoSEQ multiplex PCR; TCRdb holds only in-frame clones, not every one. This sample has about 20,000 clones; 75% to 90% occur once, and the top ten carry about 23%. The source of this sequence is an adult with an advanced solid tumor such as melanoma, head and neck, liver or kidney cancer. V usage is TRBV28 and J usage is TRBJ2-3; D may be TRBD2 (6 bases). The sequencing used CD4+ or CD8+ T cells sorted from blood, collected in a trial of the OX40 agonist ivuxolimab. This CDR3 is CASSLSSGTLAGTDTQYF. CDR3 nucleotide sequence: TGTGCCAGCAGTTTAAGTAGTGGGACGTTAGCGGGCACAGATACGCAGTATTTT.